These 8 T cell receptor beta chains share one sample of origin, sequenced in a study of cytomegalovirus exposure and HLA in healthy donors (dated by TCRdb to 2016 to 2017). Library method: the immunoSEQ multiplex PCR assay. For the multiplex PCR, a mixture combining 60 forward primers for TCR Vbeta segments and 13 reverse primers for TCR Jbeta segments was used. Held by TCRdb, this immuneACCESS table contains in-frame sequences only and omits some clones. Under half of the omission traces to an unresolved V gene where checked; the cause of the rest is unknown. In this sample the table shows over 100,000 clones, roughly 76% of which occur a single time. 7.7% of the sample belongs to the ten largest clones. Source material: PBMCs. The receptors stem from a woman aged 50 to 60 in good health and CMV-seropositive.

J is TRBJ1-4 and V is TRBV4-3; D not certain. Per germline, CDR1 LGHNA and CDR2 YSLEER. Trimming removed 2 bases at V and 6 bases at J, with 16 bases between. The CDR3 is 16 residues long. In DNA form, the CDR3 reads TGCGCCAGCAGCCAATGGTTCCCGGGATTGTATGAAAAACTGTTTTTT. It encodes CASSQWFPGLYEKLFF.

This chain uses TRBV7-9 with TRBJ1-1; possible D gene TRBD1, 5 bases. The CDR3 has 17 residues. The V end lost 5 bases, the J end lost 0 bases, and 19 bases lay between the germline ends. From germline, CDR1 is SEHNR and CDR2 FQNEAQ (reference sequence). The CDR3 DNA reads TGTGCCAGCAGCCGAATTTCCGTGGGGGGATTGAACACTGAAGCTTTCTTT. This gives the protein CASSRISVGGLNTEAFF.

With regard to this clone: At one end the junction does not follow the germline gene, possibly because of a read error. V is TRBV5-5 and J is TRBJ2-7, with D perhaps TRBD1 (5 bases). From germline, CDR1 is SGHKS and CDR2 YYEKEE (reference sequence). CDR3 length: 12 amino acids. CDR3 protein: CASSLGAREEHF. CDR3 nucleotides: TGTGCCAGCAGCTTGGGCGCCAGGGAAGAACACTTC.

The sample holds a few counts of this clone. J is TRBJ2-2 and V is TRBV9; weak D call: TRBD1 (5 bases). Germline V lookup: CDR1 SGDLS, CDR2 YYNGEE. The CDR3 contains 16 residues. The V and J ends lost 4 bases and 5 bases respectively, with 18 bases between them. The CDR3 protein is CASSLDSLGWTGELFF. The CDR3 DNA is TGTGCCAGCAGCTTAGACAGTTTAGGCTGGACCGGGGAGCTGTTTTTT. Full variable domain (rest looked up from reference TRBV9 and TRBJ2-2): DSGVTQTPKHLITATGQRVTLRCSPRSGDLSVYWYQQSLDQGLQFLIQYYNGEERAKGNILERFSAQQFPDLHSELNLSSLELGDSALYFCASSLDSLGWTGELFFGEGSRLTVL.

Comment on this clone: A junction end diverges from the germline sequence, so it may reflect a read error. This rearrangement joins TRBV7-9 to TRBJ2-3; 7 bases are a match to TRBD2. Germline V gene data show CDR1 as SEHNR and CDR2 as FQNEAQ (reference sequence). The CDR3 contains 15 residues. CDR3 nucleotides: TGTTCCAGCGGATCCCCCAGCGGGGACACAGATACGCAGTATTTT. Translating it yields CSSGSPSGDTDTQYF.

CDR3 protein: CASSPGFRGGKNIQYF. DNA for the CDR3: TGTGCCAGCAGCCCGGGTTTTCGCGGGGGAAAAAACATTCAGTACTTC. The rearrangement uses TRBV4-2 and TRBJ2-4, with 7 bases lining up with TRBD2. The V segment lost 4 bases and the J segment 4 bases; nucleotides outside the gene matches: 10. Germline V gene data show CDR1 as LGHNA and CDR2 as YNFKEQ. This CDR3 contains 16 residues.

The chain employs TRBV2 and TRBJ2-3; 10 bases match TRBD2. V lost 5 bases, J lost 2 bases, and 7 bases stayed unmatched. Germline lookup yields CDR1 SNHLY and CDR2 FYNNEI. The CDR3 is 16 amino acids. The CDR3 bases are TGTGCCAGCAGTTTTAGACTAGCGGGCCCCACAGATACGCAGTATTTT. The encoded protein is CASSFRLAGPTDTQYF.

The chain has TRBV7-3 and TRBJ2-2, with a tentative D call TRBD2 (6 bases). The length of the CDR3 is 14 residues. The V gene lost 4 bases and the J gene lost 5 bases, with 11 bases spanning the gap. CDR1 and CDR2 (germline): SGHTA, FQGTGA. CDR3 amino acids: CASSYRRGTGELFF. The CDR3 coding sequence is TGTGCCAGCAGCTACCGGAGGGGTACCGGGGAGCTGTTTTTT.